A selection of T cell receptor beta chains follows, all from one sample in a study of shared clonotypes between healthy human individuals. Profiling relied on immunoSEQ multiplex PCR, and the TCRdb table lists in-frame clones only, not all of them. The table has 1,500,000 or so clones, approximately 96% seen once. Sequenced sample: naive CD4+ T cells sorted from blood. These receptors were obtained from a man aged 25-45 years in good health. Both conserved end residues are part of each CDR3. D genes are given only for firm matches. Not all rows give a size; the values are once, few, many and, for expanded clones, a class.

V	J	D	size	DNA	CDR3
TRBV18	TRBJ2-7	.	.	TGTGCCAGCTCGCGGAGGCAGTCCTACGAGCAGTACTTC	CASSRRQSYEQYF
TRBV6-1	TRBJ2-7	TRBD1	few	TGTGCCAGCAGCCGGGACAGGGCCTACGAGCAGTACTTC	CASSRDRAYEQYF
TRBV5-5	TRBJ2-1	.	once	TGTGCCAGCAGCTGGACAGATCCTTACAATGAGCAGTTCTTC	CASSWTDPYNEQFF
TRBV19	TRBJ1-2	.	.	TGTGCCAGTAGTAAAATAACAGGGTTCTATGGCTACACCTTC	CASSKITGFYGYTF
TRBV11-2	TRBJ1-5	.	.	TGTGCCAGCAGCTTAGATCGGAATCAGCCCCAGCATTTT	CASSLDRNQPQHF
TRBV19	TRBJ2-1	.	.	TGTGCCAGTAGTATAGGACCCATCTCGACTTACAATGAGCAGTTCTTC	CASSIGPISTYNEQFF
TRBV5-1	TRBJ2-3	.	.	TGCGCCAGCACCTTGGTGGGAGCTAGCACAGATACGCAGTATTTT	CASTLVGASTDTQYF
TRBV10-3	TRBJ2-2	.	.	TGTGCCATCAGTGGCGTTAGCGGGAACACCGGGGAGCTGTTTTTT	CAISGVSGNTGELFF
TRBV5-1	TRBJ2-3	.	.	TGCGCCAGCAGCTTGGCCTGGGGGAGGACCGATACGCAGTATTTT	CASSLAWGRTDTQYF
TRBV27	TRBJ2-1	.	.	TGTGCCAGCAGTTTCCAAGGGGCCTACAATGAGCAGTTCTTC	CASSFQGAYNEQFF
TRBV11-2	TRBJ2-5	.	.	TGTGCCAGCAGCTTTCGTCTAATGGAGACCCAGTACTTC	CASSFRLMETQYF
TRBV28	TRBJ2-7	TRBD2	once	TGTGCCAGCAGTTCCTCCAGCGGGAGTCGGAACGAGCAGTACTTC	CASSSSSGSRNEQYF
TRBV18	TRBJ2-7	.	.	TGTGCCAGCTCACCATCAGAATACGAGCAGTACTTC	CASSPSEYEQYF